The 28 T cell receptor beta chains reported below all come from one sample, sequenced in a study of cytomegalovirus exposure and HLA in healthy donors. Clones were sequenced by immunoSEQ multiplex PCR, and TCRdb holds only the in-frame ones, with some missing. The table includes roughly 200,000 clones, about 80% detected once. Sequencing used PBMCs. The receptors derive from a woman between 18 and 29 years old in good health and CMV-seropositive.

The chain couples TRBV19 to TRBJ1-4, with 11 bases that match TRBD1. V lost 4 bases, J lost 6 bases, and 10 bases stayed unmatched. Looked up from germline, CDR1 is LNHDA and CDR2 is SQIVND (reference sequence). The CDR3 has 17 amino acids. The CDR3 DNA is TGTGCCAGTAGTACCGGACAGGGGGCGCGCTTTGATGAAAAACTGTTTTTT. Translating it yields CASSTGQGARFDEKLFF.

The rearrangement uses TRBV7-9 and TRBJ1-2, with a tentative D call TRBD1 (5 bases). This CDR3 contains 16 residues. The V and J ends lost 8 bases and 8 bases respectively, with 27 bases between them. Looked up from germline, CDR1 is SEHNR and CDR2 is FQNEAQ (reference sequence). This chain's CDR3 is CASLMGGPETSRGYTF. As DNA, the CDR3 is TGTGCCAGCCTCATGGGGGGTCCGGAGACGTCCCGAGGCTACACCTTC.

V usage is TRBV4-3 and J usage is TRBJ1-2; TRBD1 might be the D (6 bases). Looked up from germline, CDR1 is LGHNA and CDR2 is YSLEER. The CDR3 length is 14 residues. Trimming left V 1 base short and J 4 bases short, with 10 bases between. The CDR3 bases are TGCGCCAGCAGCCAAGGGTCCAGGGGCTATGGCTACACCTTC. This sequence encodes CASSQGSRGYGYTF.

This clone is a singleton in its sample. The rearrangement joins TRBV28 to TRBJ1-2; 10 positions agree with TRBD1. The germline gives CDR1 MDHEN, CDR2 SYDVKM. The CDR3 runs 14 residues. Germline trimming cut 6 bases from V and 6 bases from J; bases unmatched to any gene: 7. CDR3 amino acids: CASRGTGAENGYTF. The DNA of the CDR3 is TGTGCCAGCAGGGGGACAGGGGCTGAGAATGGCTACACCTTC.

This clone was counted a single time. The CDR3 bases are TGTGCCAGCAGTTCTCGGGGACTAACTGGAAACACCATATATTTT. As protein: CASSSRGLTGNTIYF. V usage is TRBV25-1 and J usage is TRBJ1-3, with D maybe TRBD1 (5 bases). The V gene lost 5 bases and the J gene lost 2 bases, with 13 bases spanning the gap. The germline gives CDR1 MGHDK, CDR2 SYGVNS. The CDR3 is made up of 15 amino acids.

The CDR3 region is CARQGSYGYTF. CDR3 nucleotides: TGTGCCAGACAGGGGAGCTATGGCTACACCTTC. This rearrangement joins TRBV27 to TRBJ1-2; 7 nucleotides match TRBD1. The CDR3 sequence is 11 residues long. With 9 bases clipped from V and 4 bases from J, the junction kept 2 bases outside the gene matches. CDR1 and CDR2 from the germline V gene are MNHEY and SMNVEV (reference sequence).

This clone was found a few times. V usage is TRBV25-1 and J usage is TRBJ1-2, with TRBD1 matching over 7 bases. The CDR3 is 13 residues long. CDR1 MGHDK and CDR2 SYGVNS come from the germline V gene. The V segment lost 3 bases and the J segment 2 bases; nucleotides outside the gene matches: 0. As DNA, the CDR3 is TGTGCCAGCAGTGAGACAGGGAACTATGGCTACACCTTC. Its translation: CASSETGNYGYTF.

V usage is TRBV6-6 and J usage is TRBJ1-2; TRBD1 agrees at 10 bases. Germline lookup yields CDR1 MNHNY and CDR2 SVGAGI (reference sequence). The CDR3 is made up of 15 amino acids. Trimming cost V 5 bases and J 4 bases; bases outside gene matches: 7. The CDR3 DNA reads TGTGCCAGCAGTCCCGGGACAGGGGCGGGCTATGGCTACACCTTC. Translating gives CASSPGTGAGYGYTF.

The chain is built from TRBV5-8 and TRBJ1-4; D may be TRBD1 (6 bases). V lost 0 bases and J lost 1, with 10 bases in between. The CDR3 consists of 16 residues. CDR1 and CDR2 (germline): SGHTS, YDEGEE. This CDR3 is CASSLGQGLTNEKLFF. The CDR3 coding sequence is TGTGCCAGCAGCTTGGGGCAGGGGTTAACTAATGAAAAACTGTTTTTT.

The chain employs TRBV5-1 and TRBJ2-3, with 12 bases identical to TRBD2. Germline loops: CDR1 SGHRS, CDR2 YFSETQ. This CDR3 is 16 amino acids long. V shed 5 bases and J 0 bases; nucleotides not matched to a gene: 4. The CDR3 coding sequence is TGCGCCAGCAGGACTAGCGGGAGAACTAGCACAGATACGCAGTATTTT. Protein sequence: CASRTSGRTSTDTQYF.

V usage is TRBV5-1 and J usage is TRBJ1-1, with D hard to call. Trimming took 2 bases from V and 1 from J, leaving 12 bases between them. This CDR3 contains 15 residues. From germline, CDR1 is SGHRS and CDR2 YFSETQ. The CDR3 bases are TGCGCCAGCAGCTTAGGCAGAACGGGGAACACTGAAGCTTTCTTT. Residues: CASSLGRTGNTEAFF.

The chain uses TRBV9 and TRBJ2-3; no reliable D call. Looked up from germline, CDR1 is SGDLS and CDR2 is YYNGEE. Trimming cost V 0 bases and J 0 bases, with 5 bases left between them. This CDR3 spans 14 amino acids. CDR3 in DNA: TGTGCCAGCAGCGTAGTCAGAAGCACAGATACGCAGTATTTT. The encoded protein is CASSVVRSTDTQYF.

This chain joins TRBV12-2 and TRBJ2-1; no check of the table's D call, TRBD2, against the DNA was made. TRBV12-2 is a pseudogene. CDR3 length: 14 amino acids. This CDR3 reads CASRLVSGYNEQFF. CDR3 in DNA: TGTGCAAGTCGCTTAGTTAGCGGTTACAATGAGCAGTTCTTC.

This clone was detected only once. The V gene is TRBV7-6, the J gene TRBJ1-5, with D uncertain. The CDR3 covers 15 residues. V gave up 5 bases and J gave up 0 bases, with 11 bases separating them. CDR1 is SGHVS and CDR2 is FNYEAQ in the germline V gene. The CDR3 spells CASSPGSHSNQPQHF. CDR3 nucleotide sequence: TGTGCCAGCAGCCCCGGGAGCCATAGCAATCAGCCCCAGCATTTT.

V usage is TRBV7-8 and J usage is TRBJ1-5, with a tentative D call TRBD1 (6 bases). The CDR3 extends over 13 amino acids. Germline V gene lookup returns CDR1 SGHVS and CDR2 FQNEAQ. V was trimmed by 5 bases and J by 3 bases, leaving 8 bases between them. The CDR3 DNA reads as TGTGCCAGCAGCGGACAGAACAATCAGCCCCAGCATTTT. Protein product: CASSGQNNQPQHF.

This clone came up once. The chain is built from TRBV7-8 and TRBJ1-2; 8 positions agree with TRBD1. This CDR3 region has 13 residues. The germline V gene has CDR1 SGHVS and CDR2 FQNEAQ. J gave up 6 bases and V 4 bases, and 4 bases lay outside the gene matches. CDR3 nucleotides: TGTGCCAGCAGCTCAGGGACAGGAGATGGCTACACCTTC. This sequence encodes CASSSGTGDGYTF.

The CDR3 DNA is TGTGCCAGCAGTGGTCGGGGGGCCAGGGGTGAAAAACTGTTTTTT. As protein: CASSGRGARGEKLFF. V and J are TRBV2 and TRBJ1-4; D might be TRBD1 (6 bases). CDR3 length: 15 amino acids. Germline CDR1 and CDR2: SNHLY and FYNNEI. V was trimmed by 4 bases and J by 7 bases, leaving 16 bases between them.

The J gene is TRBJ2-5, the V gene TRBV7-8; D is unresolved. The CDR3 spans 12 residues. In germline, CDR1 is SGHVS, CDR2 FQNEAQ. Between the trimmed V and J ends, which lost 5 bases and 5 bases, there was a span of 9 bases. The chain's CDR3 is CASSNDGETQYF. CDR3 coding DNA: TGTGCCAGCAGCAATGACGGGGAGACCCAGTACTTC.

V usage is TRBV5-6 and J usage is TRBJ2-2; D unresolved. Germline CDR1 is SGHDT and CDR2 is YYEEEE. The CDR3 is 14 amino acids. V was trimmed by 5 bases and J by 7 bases, leaving 15 bases between them. The CDR3 sequence is CASRVRLSDGELFF. The CDR3, as DNA: TGTGCCAGCAGGGTCAGACTTAGTGACGGGGAGCTGTTTTTT.

The CDR3 nucleotides are TGCGCCAGCAGCGACGGACAGGGGTACACTGAAGCTTTCTTT. It encodes CASSDGQGYTEAFF. The genes are TRBV5-1 and TRBJ1-1; 9 nucleotides align to TRBD1. Germline V gene lookup returns CDR1 SGHRS and CDR2 YFSETQ. This CDR3 region has 14 residues. J gave up 3 bases and V 4 bases, and 4 bases lay outside the gene matches.

The J gene is TRBJ2-3, the V gene TRBV18; 12 bases agree with TRBD2. Per germline, CDR1 KGHSH and CDR2 LQKENI. V lost 1 base, J lost 3 bases, and 5 bases stayed unmatched. The CDR3 has 17 residues. CDR3 DNA sequence: TGTGCCAGCTCACCACGTCGCGGGACTAGCGGGACAGATACGCAGTATTTT. Translated, it gives CASSPRRGTSGTDTQYF.

The chain couples TRBV6-1 to TRBJ1-4, with 11 bases lining up with TRBD1. CDR1 is MNHNS, CDR2 SASEGT, per germline. V lost 10 bases, J lost 4 bases, and 8 bases stayed unmatched. The CDR3 spans 15 residues. CDR3 amino acids: CATVDRGLVNEKLFF. The CDR3 nucleotides read TGTGCCACCGTGGACAGGGGGCTGGTTAATGAAAAACTGTTTTTT.

The chain combines TRBV11-2 with TRBJ2-5; tentative D call: TRBD1 (6 bases). The V and J ends lost 0 bases and 2 bases respectively, with 10 bases between them. Germline values: CDR1 SGHAT, CDR2 FQNNGV. The CDR3 contains 15 residues. CDR3 sequence reads: CASSLDRGLQETQYF. CDR3 DNA sequence: TGTGCCAGCAGCTTAGACAGGGGTCTTCAAGAGACCCAGTACTTC.

CDR3 residues: CASSPGQVYNEQFF. CDR3 nucleotide sequence: TGTGCCAGCAGTCCGGGACAAGTCTACAATGAGCAGTTCTTC. The chain employs TRBV9 and TRBJ2-1; maybe TRBD1 (6 bases). The germline CDR1 and CDR2 sequences are SGDLS and YYNGEE. This CDR3 has 14 residues. The V end was cut by 5 bases, the J end by 3 bases, with 12 bases between.

The chain uses TRBV21-1 and TRBJ1-5; TRBD1 reflects the table's D call only, with no check against the DNA. TRBV21-1 is a known pseudogene. The CDR3 extends over 17 amino acids. CDR3: CASSGGLTGMRDQPQHF. The CDR3 nucleotides read TGTGCCAGCAGCGGGGGACTGACAGGGATGAGGGATCAGCCCCAGCATTTT.

The CDR3 region is CASSESPRHPPELYGYTF. DNA for the CDR3: TGCGCCAGCAGTGAGTCGCCGAGACACCCCCCGGAACTTTATGGCTACACCTTC. The rearrangement uses TRBV10-1 and TRBJ1-2, with D hard to call. The length of the CDR3 is 18 residues. Germline V gene lookup returns CDR1 WNHNN and CDR2 SYGVQD (reference sequence). V gave up 0 bases and J gave up 5 bases, with 22 bases separating them.

The chain carries TRBV14 and TRBJ2-2, with TRBD1 matching 7 bases. Trimming removed 6 bases from V and 6 bases from J; junction bases left unmatched: 10. This CDR3 comprises 15 residues. Germline values: CDR1 SGHDN, CDR2 FVKESK. In nucleotides, the CDR3 is TGTGCCAGCAGGAAAACAGGGGAGTTGCCCGGGGAGCTGTTTTTT. This encodes CASRKTGELPGELFF.

Note on this clone: Other DNA sequences from this sample encode an identical CDR3 as well. The CDR3 sequence is CASSPGTGNNYGYTF. DNA of the CDR3: TGTGCCAGCTCACCCGGGACAGGAAATAACTATGGCTACACCTTC. The V gene is TRBV18, the J gene TRBJ1-2; 8 bases agree with TRBD1. V was clipped by 3 bases and J by 1 base; unmatched bases: 4. Germline lookup yields CDR1 KGHSH and CDR2 LQKENI. This CDR3 contains 15 residues.